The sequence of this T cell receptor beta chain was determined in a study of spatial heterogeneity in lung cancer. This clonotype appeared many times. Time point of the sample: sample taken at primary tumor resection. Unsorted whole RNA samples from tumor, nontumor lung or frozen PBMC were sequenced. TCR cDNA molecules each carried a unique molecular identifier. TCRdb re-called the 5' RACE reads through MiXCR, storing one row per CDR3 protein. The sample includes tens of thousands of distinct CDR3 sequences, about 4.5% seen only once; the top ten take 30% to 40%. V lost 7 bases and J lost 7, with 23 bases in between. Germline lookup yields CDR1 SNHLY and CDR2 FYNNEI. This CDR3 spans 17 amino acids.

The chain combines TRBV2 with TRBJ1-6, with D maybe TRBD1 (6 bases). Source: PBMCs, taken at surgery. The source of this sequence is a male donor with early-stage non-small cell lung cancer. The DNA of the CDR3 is TGTGCCAGCACTAGGGTCAGGGGCGTACTGACGAATTCACCCCTCCACTTT. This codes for CASTRVRGVLTNSPLHF. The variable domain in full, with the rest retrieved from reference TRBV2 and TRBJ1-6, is EPEVTQTPSHQVTQMGQEVILRCVPISNHLYFYWYRQILGQKVEFLVSFYNNEISEKSEIFDDQFSVERPDGSNFTLKIRSTKLEDSAMYFCASTRVRGVLTNSPLHFGNGTRLTVT.